This is a list of T cell receptor beta chains from one sample in a study of T cell repertoires in aging, cancer and after chemotherapy. TCRdb called the multiplex PCR reads again in MiXCR, with one record for every CDR3 protein. Among over a thousand distinct CDR3 sequences listed, around a quarter were seen once. The sequencing sample was made of blood. Source of these receptors: a human donor with a blood cancer. CDR3s include the opening cysteine and the closing phenylalanine or tryptophan. A D gene is named only where the DNA matches it firmly. A row's size may be missing; if present it is once, few, many or a size class.

v_gene	abundance	d_gene	j_gene	CDR3aa	CDR3nt
TRBV27	medium-sized	-	TRBJ1-1	CASRRASEAFF	TGTGCCAGCAGGCGCGCATCGGAAGCTTTCTTT
TRBV19	medium-sized	TRBD2	TRBJ2-3	CASGGLAGGRADTQYF	TGTGCCAGTGGCGGACTAGCGGGGGGGAGGGCAGATACGCAGTATTTT
TRBV6-5	medium-sized	-	TRBJ1-2	CASRSVMGYGYTF	TGTGCCAGCAGATCCGTTATGGGCTATGGCTACACCTTC
TRBV30	medium-sized	TRBD2	TRBJ2-5	CAWSPGSGGQETQYF	TGTGCCTGGAGCCCAGGGAGCGGGGGACAAGAGACCCAGTACTTC
TRBV6-2/TRBV6-3	medium-sized	TRBD2	TRBJ2-3	CASSPWTVEGTSGRRDTQYF	TGTGCCAGCAGTCCTTGGACGGTAGAGGGGACTAGCGGGAGAAGAGATACGCAGTATTTT
TRBV6-6	medium-sized	-	TRBJ2-3	CASSYAAGAPDTQYF	TGTGCCAGCAGTTATGCGGCTGGGGCACCAGATACGCAGTATTTT
TRBV7-6	few	-	TRBJ2-5	CASSLGRVFQETQYF	TGTGCCAGCAGCTTAGGCCGAGTGTTCCAAGAGACCCAGTACTTC
TRBV5-1	few	TRBD2	TRBJ2-1	CASSLTSGGLYNEQFF	TGCGCCAGCAGCTTGACTAGCGGGGGGCTATACAATGAGCAGTTCTTC
TRBV11-1	medium-sized	TRBD2	TRBJ2-3	CASSSNALAGGQDTQYF	TGTGCCAGCAGCTCCAACGCACTAGCGGGGGGGCAAGATACGCAGTATTTT
TRBV5-1	few	-	TRBJ2-3	CASSPGTQDTQYF	TGCGCCAGCAGCCCCGGGACACAAGATACGCAGTATTTT
TRBV7-9	medium-sized	-	TRBJ1-4	CASSFPSTTNEKLFF	TGTGCCAGCAGCTTCCCATCAACAACTAATGAAAAACTGTTTTTT
TRBV20-1	few	TRBD1	TRBJ1-2	CSASGGEGYTF	TGCAGTGCTTCAGGGGGCGAGGGCTACACCTTC
TRBV30	medium-sized	-	TRBJ2-2	CAWSLYGSHGELFF	TGTGCCTGGAGTCTTTATGGATCCCACGGGGAGCTGTTTTTT
TRBV29-1	medium-sized	TRBD1	TRBJ2-7	CSGARGPSEQYF	TGCAGCGGCGCCAGGGGGCCGTCCGAGCAGTACTTC
TRBV2	-	TRBD2	TRBJ2-2	CASTLAGGPGELFF	TGTGCCAGCACGCTAGCGGGGGGGCCCGGGGAGCTGTTTTTT
TRBV27	-	TRBD2	TRBJ2-7	CASSPLAGGYSYEQYF	TGTGCCAGCAGCCCCCTAGCGGGTGGCTACTCCTACGAGCAGTACTTC
TRBV10-2	-	-	TRBJ1-5	CASRDRESGPQHF	TGCGCCAGCAGGGACAGAGAGTCCGGGCCCCAGCATTTT
TRBV18	few	-	TRBJ2-1	CASSLTAGPYNEQFF	TGTGCCAGCTCACTTACAGCGGGTCCCTACAATGAGCAGTTCTTC
TRBV15	medium-sized	TRBD1	TRBJ1-2	CATSRGGTGGSYGYTF	TGTGCCACCAGCAGAGGAGGGACAGGGGGATCATATGGCTACACCTTC
TRBV19	medium-sized	TRBD1	TRBJ1-2	CASSLRQGASGYTF	TGTGCCAGTAGTCTCAGACAGGGGGCAAGTGGCTACACCTTC
TRBV27	medium-sized	-	TRBJ1-5	CASRSAGINQPQHF	TGTGCCAGCAGGTCGGCAGGGATCAATCAGCCCCAGCATTTT
TRBV20-1	-	TRBD2	TRBJ2-3	CSARDVTSGNTDTQYF	TGCAGTGCTAGAGACGTGACTAGCGGAAACACAGATACGCAGTATTTT
TRBV27	medium-sized	TRBD1	TRBJ1-1	CASSLTGGFNTEAFF	TGTGCCAGCAGTTTGACAGGGGGCTTTAACACTGAAGCTTTCTTT
TRBV6-5	medium-sized	TRBD2	TRBJ2-3	CASSQNSIGLVVDTQYF	TGTGCCAGCAGCCAAAATTCGATTGGACTAGTAGTTGATACGCAGTATTTT
TRBV24-1	few	TRBD1	TRBJ1-1	CATSDPSSGGTEAFF	TGTGCCACCAGTGATCCATCGTCAGGGGGCACTGAAGCTTTCTTT
TRBV11-3	few	-	TRBJ2-2	CASSIGSGELFF	TGTGCCAGCAGCATCGGCTCCGGGGAGCTGTTTTTT
TRBV2	-	-	TRBJ1-5	CASSDSRRRDNQPQHF	TGTGCCAGCAGTGACAGCAGGAGGAGGGACAATCAGCCCCAGCATTTT
TRBV11-2	large	TRBD1	TRBJ2-1	CASQGYNEQFF	TGTGCCTCACAGGGGTACAATGAGCAGTTCTTC
TRBV20-1	-	TRBD1	TRBJ1-4	CSARVQGARGPEKLFF	TGCAGTGCTAGAGTCCAAGGGGCCAGGGGGCCTGAAAAACTGTTTTTT
TRBV20-1	-	-	TRBJ2-1	CSARGSAGSYNEQFF	TGCAGTGCTAGAGGTTCGGCAGGCTCCTACAATGAGCAGTTCTTC
TRBV6-2/TRBV6-3	-	-	TRBJ2-7	CASSYLGQTYEQYF	TGTGCCAGCAGTTACCTTGGACAGACCTACGAGCAGTACTTC
TRBV19	medium-sized	-	TRBJ2-5	CASSTGSQETQYF	TGTGCCAGTAGTACAGGTTCTCAAGAGACCCAGTACTTC